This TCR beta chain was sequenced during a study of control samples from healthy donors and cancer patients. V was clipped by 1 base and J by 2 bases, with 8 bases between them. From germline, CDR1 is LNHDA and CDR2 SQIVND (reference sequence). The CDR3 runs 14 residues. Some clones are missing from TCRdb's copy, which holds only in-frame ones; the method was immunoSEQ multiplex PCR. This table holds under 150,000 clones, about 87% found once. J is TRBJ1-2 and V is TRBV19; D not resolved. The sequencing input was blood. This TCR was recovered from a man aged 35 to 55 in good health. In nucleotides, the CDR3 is TGTGCCAGTAGTATAGGCAGCGAAAACTATGGCTACACCTTC. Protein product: CASSIGSENYGYTF.